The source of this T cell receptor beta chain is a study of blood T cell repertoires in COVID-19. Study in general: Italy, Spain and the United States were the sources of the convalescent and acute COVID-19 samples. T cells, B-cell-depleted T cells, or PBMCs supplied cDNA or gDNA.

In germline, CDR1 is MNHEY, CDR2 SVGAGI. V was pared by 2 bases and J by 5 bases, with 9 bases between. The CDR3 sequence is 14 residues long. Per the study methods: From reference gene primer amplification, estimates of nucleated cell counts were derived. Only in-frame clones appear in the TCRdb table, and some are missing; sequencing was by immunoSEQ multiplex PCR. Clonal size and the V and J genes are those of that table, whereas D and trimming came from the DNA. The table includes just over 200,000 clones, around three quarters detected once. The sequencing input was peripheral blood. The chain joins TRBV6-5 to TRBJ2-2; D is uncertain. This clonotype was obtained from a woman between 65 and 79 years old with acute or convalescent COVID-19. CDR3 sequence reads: CASSYDSGTGELFF. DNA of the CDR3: TGTGCCAGCAGTTACGACTCCGGGACCGGGGAGCTGTTTTTT.